Presented here are 14 T cell receptor beta chains from one specimen sequenced in a study of cytotoxic CD8 clonotypes in ibrutinib-treated CLL. Sequenced by immunoSEQ multiplex PCR; TCRdb stores in-frame clones only, minus some. The sample contains tens of thousands of clones, about 70% of which appear only once. This material consisted of PBMCs, taken after 24 months of ibrutinib treatment. Receptors were obtained from a human donor with chronic lymphocytic leukemia.

This sequence joins TRBV21-1 and TRBJ1-5. TRBV21-1 constitutes a pseudogene. The CDR3 extends over 16 amino acids. For the CDR3, the DNA is TGTGCCAGCAGCATCGGGGGTGGAACAGTCAATCAGCCCCAGCATTTT. Translated, it gives CASSIGGGTVNQPQHF.

CDR3 nucleotides: TGCGCCAGCAGTGGAGAGGCGGCAGGGGAAGGGACCCAGTACTTC. It encodes CASSGEAAGEGTQYF. V usage is TRBV10-2 and J usage is TRBJ2-5; weak D call: TRBD1 (6 bases). The V end was cut by 4 bases, the J end by 7 bases, with 19 bases between. Germline CDR1 and CDR2: WSHSY and SAAADI. This CDR3 spans 15 amino acids.

This clone was observed a handful of times. The J gene is TRBJ2-7, the V gene TRBV6-1, with D perhaps TRBD2 (6 bases). V lost 7 bases, J lost 4 bases, and 17 bases lay in between. Germline-derived CDR1 and CDR2 are MNHNS and SASEGT. The CDR3 sequence is 14 residues long. This CDR3 reads CASKRDPGTYEQYF. DNA of the CDR3: TGTGCCAGCAAAAGGGACCCAGGGACTTACGAGCAGTACTTC.

The chain recombines TRBV30 with TRBJ1-2, with a tentative D call TRBD1 (6 bases). Germline CDR1 GTSNPN, CDR2 SVGIG (reference sequence). V lost 3 bases to trimming and J lost 4 bases, with 18 bases between them. The length of the CDR3 is 15 residues. The CDR3 spells CAWSRLEGGAYGYTF. The CDR3 bases are TGTGCCTGGAGCCGACTCGAGGGGGGGGCCTATGGCTACACCTTC.

CDR3 amino acids: CASSVLGGTNTGELFF. The DNA for the CDR3 is TGTGCCAGCAGCGTCTTGGGGGGGACGAACACCGGGGAGCTGTTTTTT. The chain employs TRBV9 and TRBJ2-2, with 7 bases fitting TRBD2. The ends lost 2 bases at V and 0 bases at J; junction bases unmatched: 4. In germline, CDR1 is SGDLS, CDR2 YYNGEE. The CDR3 extends over 16 amino acids.

The chain couples TRBV6-4 to TRBJ1-1, with 8 positions matching TRBD1. This CDR3 spans 14 amino acids. CDR1 is MRHNA and CDR2 is SNTAGT in the germline V gene. The V segment lost 6 bases and the J segment 3 bases; nucleotides outside the gene matches: 6. CDR3: CASSKDRDYTEAFF. The DNA for the CDR3 is TGTGCCAGCAGCAAGGACAGGGATTACACTGAAGCTTTCTTT.

This clone was seen only a few times. The chain recombines TRBV6-6 with TRBJ2-7; possible D gene TRBD1, 5 bases. The CDR3 is made up of 12 amino acids. V was pared by 4 bases and J by 9 bases, with 13 bases between. Germline V gene sequence: CDR1 MNHNY, CDR2 SVGAGI (reference sequence). The CDR3 loop reads CASSSQGNWQYF. The CDR3 DNA follows: TGTGCCAGCAGTTCCCAGGGAAACTGGCAGTACTTC.

The V and J genes are TRBV2 and TRBJ1-2; D is unclear. The germline gives CDR1 SNHLY, CDR2 FYNNEI. The CDR3 covers 14 residues. V was shortened by 5 bases and J by 3 bases, with 13 bases between the two germline ends. The CDR3 DNA follows: TGTGCCAGCAGTTTGGGCGGTGGGTACTATGGCTACACCTTC. Translating gives CASSLGGGYYGYTF.

CDR3 in DNA: TGTGCCAGCAGCCCAGGGGTTGGGGAAGAAAAACTGTTTTTT. Translating gives CASSPGVGEEKLFF. The chain is built from TRBV6-5 and TRBJ1-4; a possible D gene is TRBD1 (6 bases). Germline lookup yields CDR1 MNHEY and CDR2 SVGAGI. V was cut by 6 bases and J by 8 bases, with 16 bases left in between. The CDR3 runs to 14 residues.

The CDR3 nucleotides are TGCGCCAGCAGTGCGAGATCTAGAGAGGGATGGGAAAGAATTTCGAGTCGGGAGACCCAGTACTTC. It encodes CASSARSREGWERISSRETQYF. This chain uses TRBV10-2 with TRBJ2-5, with D tentatively TRBD2 (5 bases). V shed 4 bases and J shed 5 bases, with 38 bases lying between them. The germline gives CDR1 WSHSY, CDR2 SAAADI. This CDR3 spans 22 amino acids.

CDR3 in DNA: TGTGCCAGTAGCCCTACAGGCTCTCAAGAGACCCAGTACTTC. Its translation: CASSPTGSQETQYF. V and J are TRBV19 and TRBJ2-5; D may be TRBD1 (5 bases). The CDR3 consists of 14 residues. CDR1 is LNHDA and CDR2 is SQIVND in the germline V gene (reference sequence). V was clipped by 6 bases and J by 2 bases, with 13 bases between them.

J is TRBJ1-5 and V is TRBV28; D unclear. The germline V gene has CDR1 MDHEN and CDR2 SYDVKM. This CDR3 comprises 14 residues. V was pared by 1 base and J by 3 bases, with 7 bases between. Written as DNA, the CDR3 is TGTGCCAGCAGTTTATCAGGTTACAATCAGCCCCAGCATTTT. As protein: CASSLSGYNQPQHF.

Only a few counts were recorded for this clone. The chain couples TRBV2 to TRBJ2-7, with 7 bases matching TRBD2. V lost 7 bases and J lost 2; bases outside the gene matches: 5. Germline-derived CDR1 and CDR2 are SNHLY and FYNNEI. The CDR3 is made up of 13 amino acids. CDR3 amino acids: CASTGGRTYEQYF. The CDR3 DNA follows: TGTGCCAGCACGGGGGGACGGACCTACGAGCAGTACTTC.

The chain links TRBV5-6 to TRBJ2-5; the match to TRBD2 covers 11 bases. The germline V gene encodes CDR1 SGHDT and CDR2 YYEEEE. The trim removed 3 bases at V and 2 bases at J, leaving 6 bases unmatched. The CDR3 extends over 16 amino acids. CDR3 nucleotide sequence: TGTGCCAGCAGCTCCCCCGGGACTAGCGGACAAGAGACCCAGTACTTC. Amino acids: CASSSPGTSGQETQYF.